In this sample, the clone carrying this T cell receptor (beta chain) turned up once. The data stem from a study of blood T cell repertoires in COVID-19. Across the study: Samples came from the United States, Italy and Spain, spanning acute and convalescent COVID-19. Sources were T cells, B-cell-depleted T cells, or PBMCs; the material itself was cDNA or gDNA.

How the authors handled the data: The authors estimated nucleated cell counts from reference gene primer amplification. Profiling relied on immunoSEQ multiplex PCR, and the TCRdb table lists in-frame clones only, not all of them. For V, J and clone size, that table is used; D and trimming come from the DNA. This table has about 100,000 clones, 90% to 95% appearing once. This CDR3 comprises 15 residues. Deletions cut 6 bases from V and 5 bases from J, with 17 bases between. Germline loops: CDR1 WNHNN, CDR2 SYGVQD (reference sequence). The clonotype originates from a human donor in a cohort sampled during active COVID-19. The gene calls are TRBV10-1 and TRBJ2-1; D is perhaps TRBD2 (5 bases). The sequencing input was peripheral blood. The CDR3 region has the DNA TGCGCCAGCAGCGCACGCCCGGGGAATAACAATGAGCAGTTCTTC. Its translation: CASSARPGNNNEQFF.